Below are 29 T cell receptor beta chains sequenced from a single sample in a study of tumor-infiltrating lymphocytes in primary liver carcinoma. Co-extraction yielded RNA and DNA from roughly 20-30 mg of unsorted bulk tissue. TCR beta cDNA was prepared out of 450 to 500 ng total RNA by means of a constant-region primer. For TCR beta, libraries were produced by three nested multiplex PCR rounds using slightly modified ARM-PCR. The two initial PCR rounds, around 11 cycles each, used TRBV1-TRBV30 forward and C-beta reverse primers. TCRdb reprocessed the multiplex PCR reads with MiXCR, giving one entry per CDR3 protein. Seen here are around 60,000 distinct CDR3 sequences, around 69% observed once, and the top ten hold 40%. What was sequenced was liver tumor tissue from sampling region 4. Subset noted: tumor region T4, right-lateral pole. The receptors come from a man aged 40-55 years with primary liver carcinoma and hepatitis B virus infection.

J is TRBJ2-1 and V is TRBV6-5; D is ambiguous. The CDR3 consists of 16 residues. The V gene's germline CDR1 is MNHEY and CDR2 SVGAGI. V lost 4 bases, J lost 0 bases, and 13 bases lay in between. The CDR3 reads CASSSSMSASYNEQFF. The DNA of the CDR3 is TGTGCCAGCAGTTCCTCTATGAGCGCCTCCTACAATGAGCAGTTCTTC.

Points on this clonotype: The junction departs from the called germline gene at one end, perhaps through a read error. V and J are TRBV11-1 and TRBJ2-5, with a possible D match to TRBD1 (5 bases). Germline V CDR1 and CDR2: SGHAT, FQDESV (reference sequence). The CDR3 extends over 14 amino acids. Here the CDR3 DNA reads TGTGCCGGCAGTGGACAAGTGGAGTTGGAGACCCAGTACTTC. This translates into CAGSGQVELETQYF.

The rearrangement uses TRBV28 and TRBJ2-2; TRBD2 might be the D (7 bases). CDR1 is MDHEN and CDR2 is SYDVKM in the germline V gene. The V gene lost 8 bases and the J gene lost 6 bases, with 16 bases spanning the gap. The CDR3 extends over 14 amino acids. Written as DNA, the CDR3 is TGTGCCAGCCTTGGGGGGGCTCGGCCCGGGGAGCTGTTTTTT. It specifies CASLGGARPGELFF.

Note on this clonotype: Given a much more abundant clone one base away, this may be a read error. This chain connects TRBV11-1 to TRBJ2-5; a weak D match, TRBD2 (6 bases). Germline V lookup: CDR1 SGHAT, CDR2 FQDESV (reference sequence). There are 15 residues in the CDR3. CDR3 nucleotides: TGTGCCAGCAGCTCCCCGGTACTAGCCGGGGAGACCCAGAACTTC. The encoded protein is CASSSPVLAGETQNF.

In the case of this clonotype: This clone may be a read error of a much larger clone one base away. This rearrangement joins TRBV7-9 to TRBJ1-2; unclear D gene. Between the trimmed V and J ends, which lost 5 bases and 12 bases, there was a span of 22 bases. The CDR3 consists of 14 residues. In germline, CDR1 is SEHNR, CDR2 FQNEAQ (reference sequence). CDR3 in amino acids: CASSQAGEYEGHTF. The CDR3 bases are TGTGCCAGCAGCCAAGCTGGGGAGTATGAAGGCCACACCTTC.

Note on this clonotype: This could be a read error, since a much larger clone is one nucleotide away. Given the absence of the conserved phenylalanine or tryptophan at the CDR3 end, a read error is likely. The J gene is TRBJ2-1, the V gene TRBV5-5; 7 bases align to TRBD1. Germline lookup yields CDR1 SGHKS and CDR2 YYEKEE (reference sequence). This CDR3 contains 15 residues. Trimming removed 4 bases from V and 0 bases from J; junction bases left unmatched: 4. CDR3 nucleotides: TGTGCCAGCAGCGGACAGGTGAGCTCCTACAATGAGCAGTTCGTC. Amino acid sequence: CASSGQVSSYNEQFV.

Details on this clonotype: A single base separates this from a much larger clone, so it may be a read error. The chain has TRBV21-1 and TRBJ2-1; whether TRBD2, the table's D call, matches the DNA was not checked. TRBV21-1 is a pseudogene. The CDR3 covers 18 residues. The CDR3 DNA is TGTGCCAGCAGCAAAGTTGGGCTAGCGGGAAGCTCCTACAATAAGCAGTTCTTC. Residues: CASSKVGLAGSSYNKQFF.

On this clonotype itself: One end of the junction varies from germline; a read error may be responsible. The chain's CDR3 is CVIRGPGKHEHYF. The CDR3 region has the DNA TGTGTCATCAGAGGGCCAGGGAAGCACGAGCATTACTTC. J is TRBJ2-7 and V is TRBV10-3; either TRBD1 or TRBD2 may supply D (5 bases each). Looked up from germline, CDR1 is ENHRY and CDR2 is SYGVKD. This CDR3 region has 13 residues.

On this clonotype itself: The junction shows a germline mismatch at one end, possibly a read error. This chain connects TRBV28 to TRBJ2-7; no firm D call. CDR3 length: 14 residues. Germline values: CDR1 MDHEN, CDR2 SYDVKM. The CDR3 region is CASSLLAWDGEQYF. CDR3 in DNA: TGTGCCAGCAGTTTATTAGCTTGGGATGGAGAGCAATATTTC.

The chain uses TRBV11-2 and TRBJ2-7; D gene unclear. The CDR3 loop spans 14 amino acids. CDR1 and CDR2 from the germline V gene are SGHAT and FQNNGV. V dropped 8 bases and J dropped 7 bases, with 21 bases sitting between them. In DNA, the CDR3 is TGTGCCAGCCGCCTAGATCTTGGTGGGTGGGAGCAGTACTTC. Residues: CASRLDLGGWEQYF. Full variable domain (missing parts from reference TRBV11-2 and TRBJ2-7): EAGVAQSPRYKIIEKRQSVAFWCNPISGHATLYWYQQILGQGPKLLIQFQNNGVVDDSQLPKDRFSAERLKGVDSTLKIQPAKLEDSAVYLCASRLDLGGWEQYFGPGTRLTVT.

The gene calls are TRBV11-2 and TRBJ1-4, with D perhaps TRBD1 (5 bases). In germline, CDR1 is SGHAT, CDR2 FQNNGV. The CDR3 extends over 12 amino acids. Trimming stripped 5 bases from V and 10 bases from J, with 11 bases between. The CDR3 bases are TGTGCCAGCAGCCCCTGCGGGGGAAAACTGTTTTTT. Translated, it gives CASSPCGGKLFF.

This clonotype was found once. A junction end diverges from the germline sequence, so it may reflect a read error. The gene calls are TRBV2 and TRBJ2-1; 9 bases are a match to TRBD1. The CDR3 spans 12 residues. The germline CDR1 and CDR2 sequences are SNHLY and FYNNEI. The CDR3 sequence: CASWTGEDEEFF. The CDR3 DNA reads TGTGCCAGTTGGACAGGGGAGGATGAGGAGTTCTTC.

Concerning this clonotype itself: This may arise from a read error, as a much more abundant clone is one base away. The rearrangement links TRBV6-1 to TRBJ2-4, with TRBD1 matching 10 bases. The V gene end was trimmed by 6 bases and the J gene end by 8 bases; junction bases not matched to a gene: 13. Germline values: CDR1 MNHNS, CDR2 SASEGT. This CDR3 is built from 16 residues. CDR3 protein: CASRLGHGQGEDIQYF. The CDR3 DNA follows: TGTGCCAGCAGGCTTGGGCACGGACAGGGGGAAGACATTCAGTACTTC.

About this clonotype: This may arise from a read error, as a much more abundant clone is one base away. The rearrangement links TRBV4-2 to TRBJ1-1, with 7 positions matching TRBD1. Germline CDR1 is LGHNA and CDR2 is YNFKEQ. Germline trimming cut 0 bases from V and 8 bases from J; bases unmatched to any gene: 6. This CDR3 is 14 amino acids long. DNA of the CDR3: TGTGCCAGCAGCCAAGATCCAAGACAGGGCGAAGCTTTCTTT. Translation: CASSQDPRQGEAFF.

Points on this clonotype: An end of the junction does not agree with germline; a read error may underlie this. The chain has TRBV7-9 and TRBJ1-2; 8 nucleotides agree with TRBD1. This CDR3 is built from 15 residues. Germline CDR1 is SEHNR and CDR2 is FQNEAQ (reference sequence). CDR3 sequence: CAISSDRGVNYGYTF. In DNA, the CDR3 is TGTGCCATCAGCTCTGACAGGGGCGTCAACTATGGCTACACCTTC.

V is TRBV12-3 or TRBV12-4 and J is TRBJ2-7, with TRBD2 as a possible D gene (5 bases). The CDR3 consists of 11 residues. In nucleotides, the CDR3 is TGTGCAAGCGGTTCTTCTTACGAGCAGTACTTC. The encoded protein is CASGSSYEQYF.

For this clonotype: The junction does not match germline at one end; this may be a read error. The rearrangement links TRBV4-3 to TRBJ2-1, with a weak D call TRBD2 (5 bases). The CDR3 consists of 16 residues. The germline V gene has CDR1 LGHNA and CDR2 YSLEER. This CDR3 is CVSSPAVLVLNNEQFF. CDR3 bases: TGCGTCAGCAGCCCTGCGGTACTAGTGCTGAACAATGAGCAGTTCTTC.

This clonotype occurred a few times. The chain joins TRBV11-2 to TRBJ2-7; TRBD2 is a possible D gene (6 bases). Trimming took 3 bases from V and 6 from J, leaving 12 bases between them. CDR1 SGHAT and CDR2 FQNNGV come from the germline V gene. The CDR3 sequence is 13 residues long. CDR3 sequence (DNA): TGTGCCAGCAGCTTTGGAGGGGCTATCGAGCAGTACTTC. Its translation: CASSFGGAIEQYF. The entire variable domain, with the rest obtained from reference TRBV11-2 and TRBJ2-7, is as follows: EAGVAQSPRYKIIEKRQSVAFWCNPISGHATLYWYQQILGQGPKLLIQFQNNGVVDDSQLPKDRFSAERLKGVDSTLKIQPAKLEDSAVYLCASSFGGAIEQYFGPGTRLTVT.

In the case of this clonotype: A much larger clone lies one base from this, so it may be a read error. This chain uses TRBV6-1 with TRBJ2-6; D is possibly TRBD2 (6 bases). V was pared by 7 bases and J by 8 bases, with 15 bases between. The CDR3 runs 14 residues. Germline V gives CDR1 MNHNS, CDR2 SASEGT. CDR3 in DNA: TGTGCCAGCACGGCGGGGATGGGGACCAACGTCCTGACTTTC. Its protein is CASTAGMGTNVLTF.

Concerning this clonotype itself: A read error may produce the germline difference seen at one junction end. The rearrangement uses TRBV4-1 and TRBJ2-6; tentatively, D is TRBD1 (5 bases). The CDR3 runs to 18 residues. The germline V gene has CDR1 MGHRA and CDR2 YSYEKL. The CDR3 coding sequence is TGCGCCAGCAGCCAGGCCCGCACAGGCCGCTCTGGGACCAACGTCCTGACTTTC. This sequence encodes CASSQARTGRSGTNVLTF.

With regard to this clonotype: Since a much larger clone is just one base distant, this may be a read error. The rearrangement joins TRBV19 to TRBJ1-5; D may be TRBD1 (6 bases). From germline, CDR1 is LNHDA and CDR2 SQIVND (reference sequence). The CDR3 totals 15 residues. CDR3 DNA sequence: TGTGTCAGTAGTATAGAGGGGGTTCCCAATCAGCCCCAGCATTTT. Amino acids: CVSSIEGVPNQPQHF.

V and J are TRBV7-9 and TRBJ2-1; 7 bases match TRBD2. Germline values: CDR1 SEHNR, CDR2 FQNEAQ (reference sequence). V gave up 3 bases and J gave up 6 bases; unmatched junction bases: 14. The CDR3 is 17 residues long. DNA of the CDR3: TGTGCCAGCAGCTTCGGGGGAGGGTCCCTATCCATCAATGAGCAGTTCTTC. Its protein product is CASSFGGGSLSINEQFF.

The rearrangement links TRBV6-5 to TRBJ2-4; 7 bases map to TRBD1. This CDR3 has 12 amino acids. V lost 5 bases and J lost 14; bases outside the gene matches: 9. Germline lookup yields CDR1 MNHEY and CDR2 SVGAGI. Written as DNA, the CDR3 is TGTGCCAGCAGTATCCGGACAGGCGAGGAGTACTTC. Translated: CASSIRTGEEYF.

A word on this clonotype: Sequence at one end of the junction differs from germline and may be a read error. The V gene is TRBV6-5, the J gene TRBJ2-6; D perhaps matches TRBD1 (5 bases). Germline V gene data show CDR1 as MNHEY and CDR2 as SVGAGI. The CDR3 runs 16 residues. The CDR3 region has the DNA TGTCCCAGCAGTTACGCCGCAGGGTCTGGGGCCAACTTCCTGACTTTC. Translated, it gives CPSSYAAGSGANFLTF.

The rearrangement links TRBV6-6 to TRBJ1-1; TRBD1 agrees at 9 bases. Germline assignment: CDR1 MNHNY and CDR2 SVGAGI (reference sequence). This CDR3 region has 13 residues. With 2 bases clipped from V and 11 bases from J, the junction kept 6 bases outside the gene matches. The DNA of the CDR3 is TGTGCCAGCAGTTACACAGGGGGCACTAACGCTTTCTTT. Translation gives CASSYTGGTNAFF.

Turning to this clonotype: This may stem from a read error, because a much larger clone lies one nucleotide away. The CDR3 here is CVSGSEVGLKQFF. Here the CDR3 DNA reads TGTGTTAGTGGTTCCGAGGTAGGTCTAAAGCAGTTCTTC. This rearrangement joins TRBV12-5 to TRBJ2-1; D unclear. This CDR3 has 13 amino acids. Per the germline V gene, CDR1 is LGHNT and CDR2 is FRNRAP.

In regard to this clonotype: The CDR3 carries no conserved terminal phenylalanine or tryptophan, so it likely arises from a read error. This chain's CDR3 is CASSSTGASSEQYL. CDR3 nucleotide sequence: TGTGCCAGCAGCTCGACAGGGGCTTCCTCCGAGCAGTACCTC. This chain uses TRBV7-2 with TRBJ2-7; 8 nucleotides line up with TRBD1. The germline V gene has CDR1 SGHTA and CDR2 FQGNSA. The CDR3 runs 14 residues.

This clonotype appeared a single time. The rearrangement links TRBV10-2 to TRBJ2-1; D might be TRBD2 (6 bases). Germline V gene sequence: CDR1 WSHSY, CDR2 SAAADI. This CDR3 region has 13 residues. Trimming cost V 6 bases and J 8 bases, with 14 bases left between them. CDR3 protein: CASRLTRLDEQFF. The CDR3 DNA sequence: TGCGCCAGCAGACTGACTAGGTTGGATGAGCAGTTCTTC.

The rearrangement joins TRBV6-5 to TRBJ1-2; 7 nucleotides match TRBD1. From germline, CDR1 is MNHEY and CDR2 SVGAGI. The CDR3 spans 17 residues. J was trimmed by 11 bases and V by 4 bases; bases with no gene match: 22. DNA of the CDR3: TGTGCCAGCAGTTCCATACTCATGGTTTCAGGGGGTGGTGGTTACACCTTC. Its translation is CASSSILMVSGGGGYTF.